This is a list of T cell receptor beta chains from one sample in a study of shared clonotypes between healthy human individuals. TCRdb's copy holds only in-frame clones and misses some; the assay was immunoSEQ multiplex PCR. The sample has over 2 million clones; about 90% are singletons. The sequencing sample was made of naive CD4+ T cells from PBMCs. The origin of the receptors is a man aged 18 to 30 in good health. Some clones in this sample may be carry-over from other donors' samples. Both conserved end residues are part of each CDR3. D genes are given only for firm matches. For some rows the clone size is stated as once, few or many, or as a class when expanded; others skip it.

d_gene,abundance,v_gene,j_gene,CDR3aa,CDR3nt
TRBD2,.,TRBV28,TRBJ2-3,CAIVSQLAAFRGTDTQYF,TGTGCCATAGTTTCCCAGCTAGCGGCCTTCAGGGGCACAGATACGCAGTATTTT
.,.,TRBV30,TRBJ1-6,CAWSQGIGNSPLHF,TGTGCCTGGAGTCAGGGAATCGGGAATTCACCCCTCCACTTT
.,.,TRBV19,TRBJ2-3,CASSITSADTQYF,TGTGCCAGTAGTATCACTAGTGCAGATACGCAGTATTTT
.,.,TRBV6-1,TRBJ1-4,CASARGPLNEKLFF,TGTGCCAGCGCGAGGGGCCCCCTAAATGAAAAACTGTTTTTT
TRBD1,.,TRBV7-2,TRBJ2-7,CASSRAPGQPYEQYF,TGTGCCAGCAGCAGAGCCCCGGGACAGCCCTACGAGCAGTACTTC
.,.,TRBV6-6,TRBJ1-1,CASSSGVHTEAFF,TGTGCCAGCAGTTCAGGGGTTCACACTGAAGCTTTCTTT
TRBD1,few,TRBV2,TRBJ1-1,CASSQGDRVGEAFF,TGTGCCAGTTCCCAGGGGGACCGGGTGGGAGAAGCTTTCTTT
.,.,TRBV9,TRBJ2-2,CASSATPGTLAELFF,TGTGCCAGCAGCGCTACTCCCGGGACCTTGGCGGAGCTGTTTTTT
.,.,TRBV6-5,TRBJ1-2,CASSYSGTTTNYGYTF,TGTGCCAGCAGTTACAGCGGGACAACTACTAACTATGGCTACACCTTC
.,.,TRBV4-1,TRBJ1-4,CASTARGGINEKLFF,TGCGCCAGCACGGCCCGGGGGGGAATTAATGAAAAACTGTTTTTT